These 26 T cell receptor beta chains came from one sample sequenced in a study of blood T cell repertoires in COVID-19. Repertoires were generated with immunoSEQ multiplex PCR, while TCRdb's copy carries only in-frame clones and drops some. The table has roughly 97,000 clones, roughly 82% seen once; the top ten hold 26%. Specimen: peripheral blood. The receptors here all came from a man aged 55-75 years with acute or convalescent COVID-19.

The chain couples TRBV11-3 to TRBJ1-2; 8 bases match TRBD1. Germline lookup yields CDR1 SGHNT and CDR2 YENEEA. V was clipped by 5 bases and J by 0 bases; unmatched bases: 5. The CDR3 runs to 15 residues. The CDR3 DNA sequence: TGTGCCAGCAGCGCGCTGGGACAGGCTAACTATGGCTACACCTTC. Protein: CASSALGQANYGYTF.

This clone turned up a few times. J is TRBJ1-6 and V is TRBV13; D possibly corresponds to TRBD1 (6 bases). This CDR3 has 16 residues. V lost 3 bases and J 4 bases, leaving 13 bases between the germline ends. In germline, CDR1 is PRHDT, CDR2 FYEKMQ (reference sequence). CDR3 DNA sequence: TGTGCCAGCAGCTTGAGCGCGACAGGATATAATTCACCCCTCCACTTT. This gives the protein CASSLSATGYNSPLHF.

The sample holds one count of this clone. The chain has TRBV5-1 and TRBJ2-1; D might be TRBD2 (6 bases). The CDR3 runs 17 residues. Germline-derived CDR1 and CDR2 are SGHRS and YFSETQ. Trimming removed 0 bases from V and 0 bases from J, with 13 bases in between. The CDR3 loop is CASSLAGTSSSYNEQFF. CDR3 in DNA: TGCGCCAGCAGCTTGGCCGGGACTTCGAGCTCCTACAATGAGCAGTTCTTC.

V and J are TRBV7-6 and TRBJ1-1; maybe TRBD1 (5 bases). Germline CDR1 SGHVS, CDR2 FNYEAQ. Trimming cost V 3 bases and J 8 bases, with 13 bases left between them. The CDR3 totals 13 residues. CDR3 loop: CASSLGTVGEAFF. The DNA for the CDR3 is TGTGCCAGCAGCTTGGGGACTGTCGGAGAAGCTTTCTTT.

V and J are TRBV19 and TRBJ1-1, with D perhaps matching TRBD1 (5 bases). Germline CDR1 is LNHDA and CDR2 is SQIVND (reference sequence). The length of the CDR3 is 14 residues. V lost 6 bases and J lost 1, with 12 bases in between. The DNA for the CDR3 is TGTGCCAGTAGCGACAGAAATCAGAACACTGAAGCTTTCTTT. Translated: CASSDRNQNTEAFF.

This chain connects TRBV28 to TRBJ2-7, with D uncertain. There are 11 residues in the CDR3. Per the germline V gene, CDR1 is MDHEN and CDR2 is SYDVKM. V was shortened by 4 bases and J by 5 bases, with 6 bases between the two germline ends. The CDR3 sequence is CASSSPHEQYF. Written as DNA, the CDR3 is TGTGCCAGCAGTTCCCCTCACGAGCAGTACTTC.

This rearrangement joins TRBV3-1 (or the pseudogene TRBV3-2) to TRBJ2-2; a possible D gene is TRBD1 (6 bases). Trimming took 8 bases from V and 8 from J, leaving 18 bases between them. This CDR3 is built from 14 residues. Per germline, CDR1 LGHDT and CDR2 YNNKEL (reference sequence). CDR3 in amino acids: CASRTGTQVGELFF. The CDR3 nucleotides read TGTGCCAGCCGAACCGGGACACAAGTTGGGGAGCTGTTTTTT.

The chain joins TRBV28 to TRBJ1-3; weak D call: TRBD1 (6 bases). Per germline, CDR1 MDHEN and CDR2 SYDVKM. The CDR3 length is 17 residues. Deletions cut 5 bases from V and 6 bases from J, with 23 bases between. The chain's CDR3 is CASSTKRGAGALNTIYF. CDR3 nucleotide sequence: TGTGCCAGCAGTACAAAACGGGGCGCGGGGGCTCTAAACACCATATATTTT.

The gene calls are TRBV27 and TRBJ1-2, with 7 positions matching TRBD1. Unmatched junction bases numbered 9, after V lost 2 bases and J lost 3 bases. Germline V lookup: CDR1 MNHEY, CDR2 SMNVEV (reference sequence). The CDR3 is 16 amino acids. The CDR3: CASSLRRQGFDYGYTF. CDR3 in DNA: TGTGCCAGCAGTTTACGCCGACAGGGATTTGACTATGGCTACACCTTC.

This sequence joins TRBV3-1 (or the pseudogene TRBV3-2) and TRBJ2-2; TRBD2 matches 9 bases. Germline trimming cut 5 bases from V and 7 bases from J; bases unmatched to any gene: 2. The CDR3 covers 13 residues. CDR1 and CDR2 (germline): LGHDT, YNNKEL (reference sequence). CDR3 region: CASSELAGGELFF. The CDR3 bases are TGTGCCAGCAGCGAACTAGCGGGCGGGGAGCTGTTTTTT.

This sequence joins TRBV10-3 and TRBJ1-2, with TRBD1 matching 9 bases. CDR1 is ENHRY, CDR2 SYGVKD, per germline. J gave up 5 bases and V 5 bases, and 6 bases lay outside the gene matches. The CDR3 runs 14 residues. Here the CDR3 DNA reads TGTGCCATCAGTCTGGGACAGGGACTGTATGGCTACACCTTC. It specifies CAISLGQGLYGYTF.

The J gene is TRBJ2-1, the V gene TRBV19, with 16 positions matching TRBD2. Germline V gene data show CDR1 as LNHDA and CDR2 as SQIVND (reference sequence). With V trimmed by 7 bases and J by 9 bases, 6 bases remained unmatched. The CDR3 has 15 residues. The CDR3 protein is CASMGLAGGPIEQFF. The CDR3 bases are TGTGCCAGTATGGGACTAGCGGGAGGGCCTATTGAGCAGTTCTTC.

This clone was seen only a few times. The chain carries TRBV5-1 and TRBJ1-2; D unclear. V shed 4 bases and J shed 0 bases, with 16 bases lying between them. The CDR3 has 16 amino acids. Germline assignment: CDR1 SGHRS and CDR2 YFSETQ. CDR3: CASSPEGGRTNYGYTF. DNA for the CDR3: TGCGCCAGCAGCCCGGAGGGCGGACGGACTAACTATGGCTACACCTTC.

The rearrangement links TRBV20-1 to TRBJ2-7; tentatively, D is TRBD2 (6 bases). CDR1 is DFQATT and CDR2 is SNEGSKA in the germline V gene (reference sequence). V shed 6 bases and J shed 2 bases, with 8 bases lying between them. The CDR3 covers 11 residues. The CDR3: CSARLAYEQYF. The CDR3 bases are TGCAGTGCGAGACTAGCCTACGAGCAGTACTTC.

The rearrangement joins TRBV6-5 to TRBJ2-1, with 7 bases identical to TRBD2. The CDR3 length is 15 residues. J gave up 0 bases and V 6 bases, and 5 bases lay outside the gene matches. CDR1 is MNHEY and CDR2 is SVGAGI in the germline V gene. The CDR3 spells CASRSGTYSYNEQFF. The CDR3 DNA sequence: TGTGCCAGCAGGAGCGGGACCTACTCCTACAATGAGCAGTTCTTC.

To note about this clone: The junction departs from the called germline gene at one end, perhaps through a read error. For the CDR3, the DNA is TGTGCTAGCAGCTTATGGGCGGGGGGGATGAAAAACATTCAGTACTTC. It translates to CASSLWAGGMKNIQYF. The V and J genes are TRBV7-7 and TRBJ2-4; 9 nucleotides match TRBD2. Looked up from germline, CDR1 is SSHAT and CDR2 is FNYEAQ (reference sequence). The CDR3 is made up of 16 amino acids.

The V gene is TRBV5-1, the J gene TRBJ2-3; 8 bases are a match to TRBD2. The germline V gene has CDR1 SGHRS and CDR2 YFSETQ. This CDR3 is built from 16 residues. J lost 3 bases, V lost 0 bases, and 6 bases had no gene match. The CDR3 nucleotides read TGCGCCAGCAGCTTGGACGCGGGGGGTCGGACAGATACGCAGTATTTT. Translation gives CASSLDAGGRTDTQYF.

This clone has only a few counts. The chain combines TRBV11-3 with TRBJ1-3; D is possibly TRBD1 (6 bases). The V and J ends lost 0 bases and 4 bases respectively, with 10 bases between them. Germline-derived CDR1 and CDR2 are SGHNT and YENEEA. CDR3 length: 15 amino acids. The CDR3 DNA reads TGTGCCAGCAGCTTAGAAGGGACATTGGGAAACACCATATATTTT. Translation: CASSLEGTLGNTIYF.

This chain connects TRBV4-3 to TRBJ2-1, with D tentatively TRBD1 (6 bases). Per the germline V gene, CDR1 is LGHNA and CDR2 is YSLEER. The CDR3 totals 17 residues. V shed 1 base and J shed 7 bases, with 20 bases lying between them. This CDR3 reads CASSQVVGTGTRNEQFF. As DNA, the CDR3 is TGCGCCAGCAGCCAAGTGGTCGGGACCGGGACACGTAATGAGCAGTTCTTC.

This sequence joins TRBV19 and TRBJ1-2; 11 bases match TRBD1. Germline V gives CDR1 LNHDA, CDR2 SQIVND (reference sequence). V was clipped by 5 bases and J by 1 base; unmatched bases: 9. This CDR3 contains 17 residues. CDR3 coding DNA: TGTGCCAGTAGTGGCGGGACAGGGGGAGTACGTAACTATGGCTACACCTTC. This codes for CASSGGTGGVRNYGYTF.

This clone was seen only once. The chain couples TRBV27 to TRBJ1-2; no clear D. CDR1 and CDR2 from the germline V gene are MNHEY and SMNVEV (reference sequence). The V end was cut by 2 bases, the J end by 9 bases, with 19 bases between. This CDR3 is built from 15 residues. The CDR3 nucleotides are TGTGCCAGCAGTTTAATGTCGCGGGGAGGGTTGCGCTACACCTTC. Translated, it gives CASSLMSRGGLRYTF.

This rearrangement joins TRBV19 to TRBJ2-1, with 7 nucleotides matching TRBD1. The CDR3 contains 13 residues. Per the germline V gene, CDR1 is LNHDA and CDR2 is SQIVND (reference sequence). Unmatched junction bases numbered 3, after V lost 5 bases and J lost 5 bases. The CDR3 here is CASSWGQNNEQFF. The CDR3 DNA reads TGTGCCAGTAGTTGGGGACAGAACAATGAGCAGTTCTTC.

V usage is TRBV5-1 and J usage is TRBJ2-1; tentative D call: TRBD1 (5 bases). Germline-derived CDR1 and CDR2 are SGHRS and YFSETQ. The CDR3 has 15 amino acids. V was pared by 0 bases and J by 4 bases, with 11 bases between. The CDR3 region is CASSLGENRYNEQFF. CDR3 nucleotide sequence: TGCGCCAGCAGCTTGGGGGAAAACAGGTACAATGAGCAGTTCTTC.

The chain links TRBV5-6 to TRBJ1-2; D is perhaps TRBD1 (6 bases). V was shortened by 1 base and J by 2 bases, with 15 bases between the two germline ends. CDR1 is SGHDT and CDR2 is YYEEEE in the germline V gene. The CDR3 has 16 residues. The CDR3 coding sequence is TGTGCCAGCAGCTTGTTCTGGGGACACCAAAACTATGGCTACACCTTC. Protein: CASSLFWGHQNYGYTF. Variable domain in full (rest from reference TRBV5-6 and TRBJ1-2): DAGVTQSPTHLIKTRGQQVTLRCSPKSGHDTVSWYQQALGQGPQFIFQYYEEEERQRGNFPDRFSGHQFPNYSSELNVNALLLGDSALYLCASSLFWGHQNYGYTFGSGTRLTVV.

J is TRBJ1-1 and V is TRBV28; TRBD1 is a possible D gene (6 bases). Germline V CDR1 and CDR2: MDHEN, SYDVKM. This CDR3 spans 16 amino acids. Trimming took off 5 bases at V and 1 base at J, with 17 bases between the two ends. Here the CDR3 reads CASSPIQGTWNTEAFF. CDR3 DNA sequence: TGTGCCAGCAGTCCAATACAGGGTACGTGGAACACTGAAGCTTTCTTT.

The chain couples TRBV5-5 to TRBJ1-1; no firm D call. The V gene lost 2 bases and the J gene lost 5 bases, with 13 bases spanning the gap. Germline V gene lookup returns CDR1 SGHKS and CDR2 YYEKEE (reference sequence). The CDR3 sequence is 14 residues long. CDR3 nucleotides: TGTGCCAGCAGCTTATTCAACAGTCGTACTGAAGCTTTCTTT. Translating gives CASSLFNSRTEAFF.